Below are 32 T cell receptor beta chains sequenced from a single sample in a study of blood T cell repertoires in COVID-19. Sequenced by immunoSEQ multiplex PCR; TCRdb stores in-frame clones only, minus some. The data show roughly 200,000 clones, with 85% seen just once and 7.5% to 9.5% held by the top ten. The sample taken for sequencing was peripheral blood. These receptors were obtained from a woman in her sixties or seventies with acute or convalescent COVID-19.

This clone was counted a few times. This chain uses TRBV7-9 with TRBJ1-2; D is possibly TRBD1 (5 bases). This CDR3 is 13 amino acids long. The germline V gene encodes CDR1 SEHNR and CDR2 FQNEAQ (reference sequence). V lost 3 bases to trimming and J lost 8 bases, with 13 bases between them. CDR3 coding DNA: TGTGCCAGCAGCTTGGGACTGTCCGTCGGCTACACCTTC. Translating gives CASSLGLSVGYTF.

Only one count was recorded for this clone. V usage is TRBV5-1 and J usage is TRBJ1-2; D is perhaps TRBD1 (6 bases). The V gene's germline CDR1 is SGHRS and CDR2 YFSETQ. V was trimmed by 6 bases and J by 6 bases, leaving 21 bases between them. The CDR3 loop spans 15 amino acids. Written as DNA, the CDR3 is TGCGCCAGCAATACGGGGACAACTAAAGCTCATGGCTACACCTTC. Its protein is CASNTGTTKAHGYTF.

This chain uses TRBV2 with TRBJ1-3; D unresolved. This CDR3 contains 15 residues. V gave up 6 bases and J gave up 2 bases, with 14 bases separating them. CDR1 and CDR2 (germline): SNHLY, FYNNEI. CDR3 residues: CASSVSRDAGNTIYF. As DNA, the CDR3 is TGTGCCAGCAGCGTCTCGAGGGATGCTGGAAACACCATATATTTT.

The sample holds a few counts of this clone. The chain recombines TRBV19 with TRBJ2-1; 7 bases are a match to TRBD2. CDR1 and CDR2 (germline): LNHDA, SQIVND (reference sequence). With V trimmed by 2 bases and J by 0 bases, 7 bases remained unmatched. The CDR3 spans 17 residues. The CDR3 is CASSISPSGGSYNEQFF. The CDR3 region has the DNA TGTGCCAGTAGTATAAGCCCTAGCGGAGGCTCCTACAATGAGCAGTTCTTC.

The chain couples TRBV11-3 to TRBJ2-2; D may be TRBD2 (5 bases). Trimming shortened V by 4 bases and J by 4 bases, and 13 bases separated the two germline ends. The length of the CDR3 is 15 residues. Germline V gene sequence: CDR1 SGHNT, CDR2 YENEEA. The CDR3 DNA sequence: TGTGCCAGCAGCTATGTGGGAGAGGGCACCGGGGAGCTGTTTTTT. Translated: CASSYVGEGTGELFF.

This chain connects TRBV24-1 to TRBJ2-2; TRBD1 matches 9 bases. Trimming cost V 5 bases and J 3 bases; bases outside gene matches: 12. Germline values: CDR1 KGHDR, CDR2 SFDVKD. CDR3 length: 18 amino acids. The CDR3 here is CATSGPTRDRVDTGELFF. The CDR3 nucleotides read TGTGCCACCAGTGGCCCAACCCGGGACAGGGTTGACACCGGGGAGCTGTTTTTT.

The V call is TRBV28, the J call TRBJ1-4; D not certain. Germline CDR1 MDHEN, CDR2 SYDVKM. The CDR3 extends over 13 amino acids. V was trimmed by 11 bases and J by 4 bases, leaving 14 bases between them. This chain's CDR3 is CAAGSAGNEKLFF. The CDR3 nucleotides are TGTGCCGCCGGCTCGGCAGGTAATGAAAAACTGTTTTTT.

V usage is TRBV5-1 and J usage is TRBJ1-6; D may be TRBD1 (5 bases). From germline, CDR1 is SGHRS and CDR2 YFSETQ. V was cut by 7 bases and J by 9 bases, with 20 bases left in between. This CDR3 region has 15 residues. CDR3 DNA: TGCGCCAGCGCTTACGGGACTCTTGATTTTTCACCCCTCCACTTT. Its translation is CASAYGTLDFSPLHF. The variable domain in full, with the rest retrieved from reference TRBV5-1 and TRBJ1-6, is KAGVTQTPRYLIKTRGQQVTLSCSPISGHRSVSWYQQTPGQGLQFLFEYFSETQRNKGNFPGRFSGRQFSNSRSEMNVSTLELGDSALYLCASAYGTLDFSPLHFGNGTRLTVT.

The chain links TRBV2 to TRBJ2-1; D gene ambiguous. CDR3 length equals 11 residues. Germline values: CDR1 SNHLY, CDR2 FYNNEI. The ends were cut back, 6 bases at V and 9 bases at J, with 9 bases in the middle. The CDR3 region has the DNA TGTGCCAGCAGCGTATTGAGTGAGCAGTTCTTC. Protein: CASSVLSEQFF. The entire variable domain, with the rest obtained from reference TRBV2 and TRBJ2-1, is as follows: EPEVTQTPSHQVTQMGQEVILRCVPISNHLYFYWYRQILGQKVEFLVSFYNNEISEKSEIFDDQFSVERPDGSNFTLKIRSTKLEDSAMYFCASSVLSEQFFGPGTRLTVL.

This chain joins TRBV27 and TRBJ1-2; 11 bases are a match to TRBD1. This CDR3 comprises 14 residues. Germline CDR1 MNHEY, CDR2 SMNVEV (reference sequence). The junction had 1 base not matched to a gene; V was cut back by 4 bases and J by 3 bases. CDR3 bases: TGTGCCAGCAGTTGGGACAGGGGGGACTATGGCTACACCTTC. The encoded protein is CASSWDRGDYGYTF.

V is TRBV6-2 or TRBV6-3 and J is TRBJ1-1; tentative D call: TRBD1 (6 bases). The germline V gene encodes CDR1 MNHEY and CDR2 SVGEGT. The V gene lost 4 bases and the J gene lost 1 base, with 13 bases spanning the gap. The CDR3 covers 15 residues. The CDR3 loop reads CASSSTGQQNTEAFF. Written as DNA, the CDR3 is TGTGCCAGCAGTTCGACAGGTCAACAGAACACTGAAGCTTTCTTT.

This sequence joins TRBV4-1 and TRBJ2-2; 8 nucleotides agree with TRBD2. CDR1 is MGHRA and CDR2 is YSYEKL in the germline V gene. J lost 3 bases, V lost 8 bases, and 8 bases had no gene match. The CDR3 spans 15 residues. The CDR3 DNA is TGCGCCAGCGGAGGGAGCGGGAGACACACCGGGGAGCTGTTTTTT. Translated, it gives CASGGSGRHTGELFF.

The rearrangement links TRBV15 to TRBJ2-5; D is possibly TRBD1 (5 bases). The ends were cut back, 5 bases at V and 5 bases at J, with 18 bases in the middle. The germline CDR1 and CDR2 sequences are LNHNV and YYDKDF (reference sequence). CDR3 length: 15 residues. The DNA of the CDR3 is TGTGCCACCAGCCTGATGGGCAAGCCAGGGGAGACCCAGTACTTC. This encodes CATSLMGKPGETQYF.

This chain links TRBV2 with TRBJ1-4; D perhaps matches TRBD1 (5 bases). The germline CDR1 and CDR2 sequences are SNHLY and FYNNEI. Trimming took off 7 bases at V and 8 bases at J, with 11 bases between the two ends. This CDR3 is built from 12 residues. In DNA, the CDR3 is TGTGCCAGCAACTGGGGGGGAGAAAAACTGTTTTTT. Protein: CASNWGGEKLFF. Full variable domain (rest looked up from reference TRBV2 and TRBJ1-4): EPEVTQTPSHQVTQMGQEVILRCVPISNHLYFYWYRQILGQKVEFLVSFYNNEISEKSEIFDDQFSVERPDGSNFTLKIRSTKLEDSAMYFCASNWGGEKLFFGSGTQLSVL.

J is TRBJ2-2 and V is TRBV5-1, with 8 bases aligning to TRBD2. Germline CDR1 SGHRS, CDR2 YFSETQ. This CDR3 region has 16 residues. Losses at the gene ends were 1 base for V and 7 bases for J; bases not matched to a gene: 9. The CDR3 reads CASSLFTSGWGGELFF. DNA of the CDR3: TGCGCCAGCAGCTTGTTCACTAGCGGCTGGGGCGGGGAGCTGTTTTTT.

This clone was counted at least ten times. The chain uses TRBV27 and TRBJ1-1; 8 bases are a match to TRBD1. Per germline, CDR1 MNHEY and CDR2 SMNVEV (reference sequence). The CDR3 length is 17 residues. The V gene end was trimmed by 6 bases and the J gene end by 3 bases; junction bases not matched to a gene: 15. The CDR3 sequence: CASRRGQGQTGDTEAFF. The CDR3 DNA sequence: TGTGCCAGCAGGCGAGGACAGGGACAAACCGGGGACACTGAAGCTTTCTTT.

The chain uses TRBV28 and TRBJ1-5, with 10 bases fitting TRBD1. The CDR3 has 17 amino acids. V lost 5 bases, J lost 0 bases, and 7 bases stayed unmatched. From germline, CDR1 is MDHEN and CDR2 SYDVKM. For the CDR3, the DNA is TGTGCCAGCAGTACCGGGACAGGGGTGTATAGCAATCAGCCCCAGCATTTT. Residues: CASSTGTGVYSNQPQHF.

The gene calls are TRBV29-1 and TRBJ1-4, with 11 nucleotides matching TRBD1. Unmatched junction bases numbered 4, after V lost 4 bases and J lost 6 bases. CDR3 size: 14 residues. Germline V gene lookup returns CDR1 SQVTM and CDR2 ANQGSEA. The CDR3 protein is CSVGGQGAYEKLFF. DNA for the CDR3: TGCAGCGTTGGCGGACAGGGGGCGTATGAAAAACTGTTTTTT. Full variable domain (remainder filled in from reference TRBV29-1 and TRBJ1-4): SAVISQKPSRDICQRGTSLTIQCQVDSQVTMMFWYRQQPGQSLTLIATANQGSEATYESGFVIDKFPISRPNLTFSTLTVSNMSPEDSSIYLCSVGGQGAYEKLFFGSGTQLSVL.

This clone has only one observation. This chain connects TRBV28 to TRBJ2-1, with 12 bases lining up with TRBD2. V was pared by 8 bases and J by 4 bases, with 3 bases of the junction left unmatched. Per the germline V gene, CDR1 is MDHEN and CDR2 is SYDVKM. This CDR3 has 14 residues. CDR3 sequence reads: CASLTSGRYNEQFF. The CDR3 region has the DNA TGTGCCAGCCTAACTAGCGGGAGGTACAATGAGCAGTTCTTC.

This chain links TRBV28 with TRBJ1-6, with a tentative D call TRBD1 (5 bases). Germline-derived CDR1 and CDR2 are MDHEN and SYDVKM. Trimming stripped 2 bases from V and 9 bases from J, with 11 bases between. The CDR3 runs 14 residues. DNA of the CDR3: TGTGCCAGCAGTTTAGGGGGGATCGGTTCACCCCTCCACTTT. This translates into CASSLGGIGSPLHF.

This clone was counted a single time. The genes are TRBV27 and TRBJ2-3, with a tentative D call TRBD2 (5 bases). V was trimmed by 1 base and J by 1 base, leaving 12 bases between them. Germline V CDR1 and CDR2: MNHEY, SMNVEV (reference sequence). The CDR3 sequence is 16 residues long. As DNA, the CDR3 is TGTGCCAGCAGTTTATGGCTCGGGGTGGGCACAGATACGCAGTATTTT. Encoded protein: CASSLWLGVGTDTQYF.

V usage is TRBV9 and J usage is TRBJ1-4, with D perhaps TRBD1 (5 bases). The V gene's germline CDR1 is SGDLS and CDR2 YYNGEE. The ends were cut back, 4 bases at V and 7 bases at J, with 14 bases in the middle. The CDR3 runs 14 residues. The CDR3 DNA reads as TGTGCCAGCAGCACGGGTGGGGCTGGTGAAAAACTGTTTTTT. The encoded protein is CASSTGGAGEKLFF.

CDR3 protein: CASRQAFLPYEQYF. Here the CDR3 DNA reads TGTGCCAGCAGGCAGGCCTTCCTTCCCTACGAGCAGTACTTC. The V call is TRBV25-1, the J call TRBJ2-7; D remains unclear. CDR1 and CDR2 (germline): MGHDK, SYGVNS. This CDR3 is 14 amino acids long. Trimming stripped 6 bases from V and 2 bases from J, with 14 bases between.

The V gene is TRBV19, the J gene TRBJ1-1, with 9 nucleotides matching TRBD1. V was clipped by 7 bases and J by 6 bases; unmatched bases: 9. The CDR3 is made up of 14 amino acids. The germline CDR1 and CDR2 sequences are LNHDA and SQIVND (reference sequence). The chain's CDR3 is CASIRGQGFAEAFF. The CDR3 nucleotides are TGTGCCAGTATTCGGGGACAGGGTTTTGCTGAAGCTTTCTTT.

The chain is built from TRBV29-1 and TRBJ2-2; maybe TRBD1 (6 bases). Deletions cut 6 bases from V and 2 bases from J, with 10 bases between. The CDR3 spans 13 residues. The germline gives CDR1 SQVTM, CDR2 ANQGSEA. The CDR3, as DNA: TGCAGCGTCCGGGACACTAACACCGGGGAGCTGTTTTTT. This translates into CSVRDTNTGELFF.

V gene TRBV9 combines with J gene TRBJ1-5; D ambiguous. Trimming removed 6 bases at V and 1 base at J, with 14 bases between. CDR3 size: 15 residues. Germline V CDR1 and CDR2: SGDLS, YYNGEE. The CDR3 sequence: CASNREGLSNQPQHF. CDR3 coding DNA: TGTGCCAGCAACCGAGAGGGTTTGAGCAATCAGCCCCAGCATTTT.

The chain carries TRBV2 and TRBJ1-1, with D perhaps matching TRBD1 (5 bases). Germline V CDR1 and CDR2: SNHLY, FYNNEI. The CDR3 runs 13 residues. V gave up 7 bases and J gave up 3 bases, with 12 bases separating them. CDR3 sequence (DNA): TGTGCCAGCAATCCCAGGGAGGACACTGAAGCTTTCTTT. The encoded protein is CASNPREDTEAFF.

The chain uses TRBV28 and TRBJ2-3, with D possibly being TRBD2 (6 bases). V was shortened by 2 bases and J by 6 bases, with 6 bases between the two germline ends. This CDR3 region has 12 residues. CDR1 and CDR2 (germline): MDHEN, SYDVKM. For the CDR3, the DNA is TGTGCCAGCAGTTTAGGGGGGGATACGCAGTATTTT. It encodes CASSLGGDTQYF.

The V gene is TRBV28, the J gene TRBJ2-1; 7 bases map to TRBD2. This CDR3 has 17 residues. The V segment lost 5 bases and the J segment 5 bases; nucleotides outside the gene matches: 15. Germline CDR1 and CDR2: MDHEN and SYDVKM. The CDR3 sequence: CASSPSTGRAPNNEQFF. In nucleotides, the CDR3 is TGTGCCAGCAGTCCATCTACTGGGAGGGCCCCGAACAATGAGCAGTTCTTC.

V gene TRBV3-1 (or the pseudogene TRBV3-2) combines with J gene TRBJ2-2; a possible D gene is TRBD2 (6 bases). Trimming left V 8 bases short and J 0 bases short, with 16 bases between. Germline V gives CDR1 LGHDT, CDR2 YNNKEL (reference sequence). The CDR3 is 16 residues long. This CDR3 is CASREAGFANTGELFF. In DNA, the CDR3 is TGTGCCAGCCGAGAAGCGGGCTTCGCGAACACCGGGGAGCTGTTTTTT.

This clone was seen a few times. This sequence joins TRBV15 and TRBJ1-5; 7 bases line up with TRBD1. The V gene end was trimmed by 4 bases and the J gene end by 1 base; junction bases not matched to a gene: 4. This CDR3 has 15 residues. Per germline, CDR1 LNHNV and CDR2 YYDKDF (reference sequence). The CDR3 here is CATSTQGMSNQPQHF. The CDR3 DNA follows: TGTGCCACCAGCACACAGGGGATGAGCAATCAGCCCCAGCATTTT.

This clone has a single count. The V gene is TRBV14, the J gene TRBJ1-2, with 7 bases matching TRBD1. The CDR3 consists of 13 residues. Per the germline V gene, CDR1 is SGHDN and CDR2 is FVKESK. V lost 3 bases to trimming and J lost 5 bases; unmatched junction nucleotides: 3. For the CDR3, the DNA is TGTGCCAGCAGCCAGGGACAGCAGTATGGCTACACCTTC. It is translated as CASSQGQQYGYTF. Using reference TRBV14 and TRBJ1-2 for the parts outside the CDR3, the full variable domain is EAGVTQFPSHSVIEKGQTVTLRCDPISGHDNLYWYRRVMGKEIKFLLHFVKESKQDESGMPNNRFLAERTGGTYSTLKVQPAELEDSGVYFCASSQGQQYGYTFGSGTRLTVV.